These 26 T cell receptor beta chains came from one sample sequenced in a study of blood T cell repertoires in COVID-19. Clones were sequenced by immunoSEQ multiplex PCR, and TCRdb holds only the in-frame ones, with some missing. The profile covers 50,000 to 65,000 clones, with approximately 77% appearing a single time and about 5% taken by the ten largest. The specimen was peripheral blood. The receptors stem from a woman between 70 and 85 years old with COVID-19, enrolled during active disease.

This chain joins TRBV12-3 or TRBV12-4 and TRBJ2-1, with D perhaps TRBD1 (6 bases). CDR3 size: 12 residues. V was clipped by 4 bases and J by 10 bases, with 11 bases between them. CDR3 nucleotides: TGTGCCAGCAGTTATTCTGGGACAGAGCAGTTCTTC. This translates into CASSYSGTEQFF.

The CDR3 DNA reads as TGTGCCAGCAGCCAGGGGACTAGCCACGAGCAGTACGTC. Encoded protein: CASSQGTSHEQYV. This chain links TRBV3-1 (or the pseudogene TRBV3-2) with TRBJ2-7; 9 bases match TRBD2. CDR1 is LGHDT, CDR2 YNNKEL, per germline (reference sequence). Trimming removed 3 bases from V and 5 bases from J; junction bases left unmatched: 2. The CDR3 has 13 residues.

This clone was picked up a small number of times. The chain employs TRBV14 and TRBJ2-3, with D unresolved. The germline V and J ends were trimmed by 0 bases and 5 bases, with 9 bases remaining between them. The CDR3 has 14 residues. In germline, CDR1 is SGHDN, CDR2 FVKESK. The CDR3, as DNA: TGTGCCAGCAGCCAAGAACAGAGATTAGATACGCAGTATTTT. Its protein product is CASSQEQRLDTQYF.

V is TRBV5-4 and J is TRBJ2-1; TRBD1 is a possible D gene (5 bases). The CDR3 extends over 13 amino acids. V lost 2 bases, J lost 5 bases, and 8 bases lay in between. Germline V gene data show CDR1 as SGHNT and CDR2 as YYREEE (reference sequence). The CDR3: CASSFDSNNEQFF. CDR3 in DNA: TGTGCCAGCAGCTTTGACAGCAACAATGAGCAGTTCTTC.

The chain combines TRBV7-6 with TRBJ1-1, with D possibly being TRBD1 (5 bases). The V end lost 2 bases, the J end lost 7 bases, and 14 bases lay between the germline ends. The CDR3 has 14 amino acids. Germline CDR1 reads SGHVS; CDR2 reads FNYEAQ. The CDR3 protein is CASSLYGQGREAFF. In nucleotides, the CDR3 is TGTGCCAGCAGCTTATACGGGCAGGGTCGTGAAGCTTTCTTT. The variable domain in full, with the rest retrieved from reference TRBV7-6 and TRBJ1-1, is GAGVSQSPRYKVTKRGQDVALRCDPISGHVSLYWYRQALGQGPEFLTYFNYEAQQDKSGLPNDRFSAERPEGSISTLTIQRTEQRDSAMYRCASSLYGQGREAFFGQGTRLTVV.

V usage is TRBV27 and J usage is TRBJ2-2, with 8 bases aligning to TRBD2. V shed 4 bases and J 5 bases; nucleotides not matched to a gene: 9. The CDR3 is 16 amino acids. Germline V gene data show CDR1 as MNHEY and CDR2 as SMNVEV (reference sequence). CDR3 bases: TGTGCCAGCAGTTGGCGCCCCGGGGGGGCAACCGGGGAGCTGTTTTTT. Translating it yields CASSWRPGGATGELFF.

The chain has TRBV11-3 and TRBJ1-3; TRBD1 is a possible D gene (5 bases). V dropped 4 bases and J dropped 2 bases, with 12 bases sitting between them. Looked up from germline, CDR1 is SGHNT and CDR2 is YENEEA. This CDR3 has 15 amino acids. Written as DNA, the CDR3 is TGTGCCAGCAGCTCGGGGGGTACTGCTGGAAACACCATATATTTT. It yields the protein CASSSGGTAGNTIYF. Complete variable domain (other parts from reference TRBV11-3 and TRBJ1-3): EAGVVQSPRYKIIEKKQPVAFWCNPISGHNTLYWYLQNLGQGPELLIRYENEEAVDDSQLPKDRFSAERLKGVDSTLKIQPAELGDSAVYLCASSSGGTAGNTIYFGEGSWLTVV.

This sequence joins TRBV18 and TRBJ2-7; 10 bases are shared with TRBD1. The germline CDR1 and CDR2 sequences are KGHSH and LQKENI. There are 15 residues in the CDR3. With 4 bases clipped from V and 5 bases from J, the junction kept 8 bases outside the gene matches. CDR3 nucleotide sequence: TGTGCCAGCTCACGACGACAGGGGGCGACCAACGAGCAGTACTTC. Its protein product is CASSRRQGATNEQYF.

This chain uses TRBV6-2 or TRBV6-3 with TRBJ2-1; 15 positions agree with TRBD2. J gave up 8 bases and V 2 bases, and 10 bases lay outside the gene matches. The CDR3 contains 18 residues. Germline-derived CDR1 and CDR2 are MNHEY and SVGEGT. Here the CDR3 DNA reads TGTGCCAGCAGTTACGCGGGACTAGCGGGGGGCCCATCCGATGAGCAGTTCTTC. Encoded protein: CASSYAGLAGGPSDEQFF.

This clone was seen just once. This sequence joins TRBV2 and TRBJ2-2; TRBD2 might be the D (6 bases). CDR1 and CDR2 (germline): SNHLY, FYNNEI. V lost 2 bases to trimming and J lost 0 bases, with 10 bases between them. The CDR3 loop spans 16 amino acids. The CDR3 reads CASSEFSSANTGELFF. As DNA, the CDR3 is TGTGCCAGCAGTGAATTTTCTAGCGCGAACACCGGGGAGCTGTTTTTT. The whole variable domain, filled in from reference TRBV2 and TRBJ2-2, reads EPEVTQTPSHQVTQMGQEVILRCVPISNHLYFYWYRQILGQKVEFLVSFYNNEISEKSEIFDDQFSVERPDGSNFTLKIRSTKLEDSAMYFCASSEFSSANTGELFFGEGSRLTVL.

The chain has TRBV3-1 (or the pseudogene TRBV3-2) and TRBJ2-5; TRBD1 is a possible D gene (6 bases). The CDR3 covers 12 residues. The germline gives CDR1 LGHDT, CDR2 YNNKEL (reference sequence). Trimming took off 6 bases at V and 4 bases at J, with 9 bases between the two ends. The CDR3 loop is CASSPRGETQYF. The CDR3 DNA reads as TGTGCCAGCAGTCCCAGGGGAGAGACCCAGTACTTC.

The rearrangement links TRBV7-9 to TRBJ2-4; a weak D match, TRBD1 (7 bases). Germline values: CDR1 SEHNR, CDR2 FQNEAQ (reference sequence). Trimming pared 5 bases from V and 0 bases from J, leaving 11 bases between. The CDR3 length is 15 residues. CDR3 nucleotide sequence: TGTGCCAGCAGCCAGGGGGGACTAGCCAAAAACATTCAGTACTTC. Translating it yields CASSQGGLAKNIQYF.

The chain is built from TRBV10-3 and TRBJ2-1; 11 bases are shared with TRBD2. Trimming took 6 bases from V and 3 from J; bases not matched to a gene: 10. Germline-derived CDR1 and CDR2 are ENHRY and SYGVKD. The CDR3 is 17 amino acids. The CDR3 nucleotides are TGTGCCATCAGGCCGGGACTAGCGGAGGGGGACTACAATGAGCAGTTCTTC. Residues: CAIRPGLAEGDYNEQFF.

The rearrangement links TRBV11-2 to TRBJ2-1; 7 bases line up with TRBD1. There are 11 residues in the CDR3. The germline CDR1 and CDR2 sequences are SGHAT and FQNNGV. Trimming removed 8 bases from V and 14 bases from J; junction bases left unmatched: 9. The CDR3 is CASAGRQGKFF. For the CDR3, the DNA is TGTGCCAGCGCTGGGAGACAGGGCAAGTTCTTC. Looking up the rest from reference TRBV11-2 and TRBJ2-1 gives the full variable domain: EAGVAQSPRYKIIEKRQSVAFWCNPISGHATLYWYQQILGQGPKLLIQFQNNGVVDDSQLPKDRFSAERLKGVDSTLKIQPAKLEDSAVYLCASAGRQGKFFGPGTRLTVL.

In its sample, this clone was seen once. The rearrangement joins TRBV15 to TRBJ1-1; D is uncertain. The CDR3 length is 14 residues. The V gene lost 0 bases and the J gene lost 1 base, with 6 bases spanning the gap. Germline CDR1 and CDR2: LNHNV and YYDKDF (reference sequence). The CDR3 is CATSREQSNTEAFF. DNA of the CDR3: TGTGCCACCAGCAGAGAACAGTCGAACACTGAAGCTTTCTTT.

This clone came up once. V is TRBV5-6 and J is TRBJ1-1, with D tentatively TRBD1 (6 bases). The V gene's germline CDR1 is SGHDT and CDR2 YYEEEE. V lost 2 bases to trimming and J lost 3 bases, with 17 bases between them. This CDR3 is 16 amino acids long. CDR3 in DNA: TGTGCCAGCAGCTTTTCGTACGACAGGTTTTACACTGAAGCTTTCTTT. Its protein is CASSFSYDRFYTEAFF.

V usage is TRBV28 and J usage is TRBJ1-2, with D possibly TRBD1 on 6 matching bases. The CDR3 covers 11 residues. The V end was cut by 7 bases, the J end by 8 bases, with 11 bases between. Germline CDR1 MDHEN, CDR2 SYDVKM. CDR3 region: CASMGGPGYTF. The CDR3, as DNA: TGTGCCAGCATGGGGGGGCCCGGCTACACCTTC.

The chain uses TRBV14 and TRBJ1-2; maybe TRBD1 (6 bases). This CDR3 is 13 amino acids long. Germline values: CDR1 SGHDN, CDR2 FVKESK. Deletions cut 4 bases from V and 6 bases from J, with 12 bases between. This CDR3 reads CASSLRGAHGYTF. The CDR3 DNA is TGTGCCAGCAGCCTCAGGGGAGCGCATGGCTACACCTTC.

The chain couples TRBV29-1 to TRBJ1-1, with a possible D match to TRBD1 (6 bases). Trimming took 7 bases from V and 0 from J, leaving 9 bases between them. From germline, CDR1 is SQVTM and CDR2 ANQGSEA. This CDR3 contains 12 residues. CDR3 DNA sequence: TGCAGCGCCGGACAGTTGAACACTGAAGCTTTCTTT. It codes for CSAGQLNTEAFF.

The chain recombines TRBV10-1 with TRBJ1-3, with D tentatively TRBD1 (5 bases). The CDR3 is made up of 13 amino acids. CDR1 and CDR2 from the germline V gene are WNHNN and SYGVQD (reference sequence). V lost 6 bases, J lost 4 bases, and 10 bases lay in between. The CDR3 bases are TGCGCCAGCAGGGGGCGGGGCGGAAACACCATATATTTT. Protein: CASRGRGGNTIYF.

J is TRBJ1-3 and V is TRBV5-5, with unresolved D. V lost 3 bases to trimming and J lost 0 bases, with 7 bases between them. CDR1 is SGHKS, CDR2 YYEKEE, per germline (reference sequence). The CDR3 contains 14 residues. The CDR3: CASSSSISGNTIYF. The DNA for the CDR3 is TGTGCCAGCAGCTCGAGCATCTCTGGAAACACCATATATTTT. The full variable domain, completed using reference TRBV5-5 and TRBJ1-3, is DAGVTQSPTHLIKTRGQQVTLRCSPISGHKSVSWYQQVLGQGPQFIFQYYEKEERGRGNFPDRFSARQFPNYSSELNVNALLLGDSALYLCASSSSISGNTIYFGEGSWLTVV.

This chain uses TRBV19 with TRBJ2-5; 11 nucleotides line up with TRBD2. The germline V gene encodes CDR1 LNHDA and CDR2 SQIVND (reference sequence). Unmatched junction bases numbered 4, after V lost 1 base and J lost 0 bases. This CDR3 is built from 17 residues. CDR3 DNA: TGTGCCAGTAGTATAGCGCCTAGCGGGGGGTACCAAGAGACCCAGTACTTC. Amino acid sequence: CASSIAPSGGYQETQYF.

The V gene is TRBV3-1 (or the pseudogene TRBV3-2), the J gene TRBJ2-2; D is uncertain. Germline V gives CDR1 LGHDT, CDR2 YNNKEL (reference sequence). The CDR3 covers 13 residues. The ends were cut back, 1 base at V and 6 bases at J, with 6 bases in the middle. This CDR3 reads CASSQASAGELFF. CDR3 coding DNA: TGTGCCAGCAGCCAAGCAAGCGCCGGGGAGCTGTTTTTT.

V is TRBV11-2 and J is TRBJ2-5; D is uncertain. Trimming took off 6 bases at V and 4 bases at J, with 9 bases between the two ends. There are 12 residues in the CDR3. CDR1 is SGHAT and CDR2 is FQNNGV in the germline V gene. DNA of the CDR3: TGTGCCAGCAGTCTAGAGGTAGAGACCCAGTACTTC. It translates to CASSLEVETQYF. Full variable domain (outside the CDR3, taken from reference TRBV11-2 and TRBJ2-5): EAGVAQSPRYKIIEKRQSVAFWCNPISGHATLYWYQQILGQGPKLLIQFQNNGVVDDSQLPKDRFSAERLKGVDSTLKIQPAKLEDSAVYLCASSLEVETQYFGPGTRLLVL.

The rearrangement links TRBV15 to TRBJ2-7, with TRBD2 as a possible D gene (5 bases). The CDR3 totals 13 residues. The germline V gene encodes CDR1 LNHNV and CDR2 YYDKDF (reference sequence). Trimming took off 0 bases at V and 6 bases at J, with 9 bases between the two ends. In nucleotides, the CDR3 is TGTGCCACCAGCAGAGAACGGGAACGCGAGCAGTACGTC. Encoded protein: CATSREREREQYV.

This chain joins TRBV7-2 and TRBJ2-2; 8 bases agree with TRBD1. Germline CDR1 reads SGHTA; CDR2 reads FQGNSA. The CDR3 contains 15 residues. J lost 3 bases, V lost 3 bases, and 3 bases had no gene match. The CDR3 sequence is CASSFRQGYTGELFF. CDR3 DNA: TGTGCCAGCAGCTTCAGACAGGGGTACACCGGGGAGCTGTTTTTT.